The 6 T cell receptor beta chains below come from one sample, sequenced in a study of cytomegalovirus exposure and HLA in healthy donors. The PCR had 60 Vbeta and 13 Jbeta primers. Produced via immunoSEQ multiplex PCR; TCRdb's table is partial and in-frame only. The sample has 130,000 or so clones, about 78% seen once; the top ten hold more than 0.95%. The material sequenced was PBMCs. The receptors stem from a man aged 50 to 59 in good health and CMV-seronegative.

The CDR3 here is CASSLGQEIKAFF. The DNA of the CDR3 is TGTGCCAGCAGCTTAGGGCAGGAAATCAAAGCTTTCTTT. V usage is TRBV7-2 and J usage is TRBJ1-1, with D unresolved. The length of the CDR3 is 13 residues. V lost 1 base and J 9 bases, leaving 12 bases between the germline ends. CDR1 is SGHTA and CDR2 is FQGNSA in the germline V gene.

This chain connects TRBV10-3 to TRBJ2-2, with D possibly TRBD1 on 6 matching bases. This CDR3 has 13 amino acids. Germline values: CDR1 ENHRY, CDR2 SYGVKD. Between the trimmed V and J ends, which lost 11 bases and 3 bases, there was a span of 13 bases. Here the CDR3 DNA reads TGTGCCGGCGGCAGGGGAGACACCGGGGAGCTGTTTTTT. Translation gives CAGGRGDTGELFF.

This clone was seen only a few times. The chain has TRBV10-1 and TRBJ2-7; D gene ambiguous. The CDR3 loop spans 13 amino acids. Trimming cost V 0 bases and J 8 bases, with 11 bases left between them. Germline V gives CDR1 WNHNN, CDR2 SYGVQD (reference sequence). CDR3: CASSESPVKKQYF. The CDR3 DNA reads TGCGCCAGCAGTGAGTCCCCCGTTAAAAAGCAGTACTTC.

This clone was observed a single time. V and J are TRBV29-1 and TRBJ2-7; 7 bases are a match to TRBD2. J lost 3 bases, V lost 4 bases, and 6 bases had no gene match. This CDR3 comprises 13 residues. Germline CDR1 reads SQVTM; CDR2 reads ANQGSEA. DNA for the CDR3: TGCAGCGTTGCGGCTAGCGGAGGCTACGAGCAGTACTTC. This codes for CSVAASGGYEQYF.

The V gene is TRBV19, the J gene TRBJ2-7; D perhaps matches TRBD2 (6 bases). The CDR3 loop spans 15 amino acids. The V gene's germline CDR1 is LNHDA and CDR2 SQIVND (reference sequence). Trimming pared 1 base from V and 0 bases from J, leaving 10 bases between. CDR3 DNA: TGTGCCAGTAGTATAGTTGCCGGGAGCTCCTACGAGCAGTACTTC. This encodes CASSIVAGSSYEQYF.

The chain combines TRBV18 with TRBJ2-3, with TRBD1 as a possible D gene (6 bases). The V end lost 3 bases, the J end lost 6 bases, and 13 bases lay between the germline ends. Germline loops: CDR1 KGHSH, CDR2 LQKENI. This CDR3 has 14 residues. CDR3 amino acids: CASSPQGFSDTQYF. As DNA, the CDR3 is TGTGCCAGCTCACCGCAGGGGTTCTCCGATACGCAGTATTTT.